The clone carrying this T cell receptor beta chain was picked up one time. The data derive from a study of T cell changes during pregnancy in multiple sclerosis. The table came from immunoSEQ multiplex PCR; TCRdb's copy has only in-frame clones and leaves some out. The table includes tens of thousands of clones, almost 97% detected once. Germline trimming cut 4 bases from V and 2 bases from J; bases unmatched to any gene: 6. Germline CDR1 reads SGHRS; CDR2 reads YFSETQ. There are 16 residues in the CDR3. This sequence was found in a female donor with multiple sclerosis, enrolled in a pregnancy study. The chain joins TRBV5-1 to TRBJ1-2; the match to TRBD1 covers 12 bases. Sequencing used CD8+ T cells from peripheral blood mononuclear cells, obtained after pregnancy. The CDR3 loop is CASSPGQGARNYGYTF. The DNA for the CDR3 is TGCGCCAGCAGCCCGGGACAGGGGGCGCGGAACTATGGCTACACCTTC.